This T cell receptor (beta chain) was identified in a study of technical replicates of blood from a few donors. The germline gives CDR1 SQVTM, CDR2 ANQGSEA. This CDR3 is 11 amino acids long. Between the trimmed V and J ends, which lost 4 bases and 6 bases, there was a span of 9 bases. TCRdb's copy holds only in-frame clones and misses some; the assay was immunoSEQ multiplex PCR. The table records around 100,000 clones, over 85% of them present only once. V usage is TRBV29-1 and J usage is TRBJ2-5; the D is unclear. The sample was T cells isolated from PBMCs. The TCR was taken from a human donor in good health. As DNA, the CDR3 is TGCAGCGTTGGGGCTATGCAGACCCAGTACTTC. It translates to CSVGAMQTQYF.